The 5 T cell receptor beta chains reported below all come from one sample, sequenced in a study of identical twins. TCRdb passed the 5' RACE reads through MiXCR, listing each CDR3 protein once. The profile shows about 690,000 distinct CDR3 sequences, 21% of them singletons. The same sample was also used in a study of T cells expressing NK-cell markers.

Sequenced sample: PBMCs. These receptors were collected from a woman aged 18-29 years in good health.

The chain links TRBV20-1 to TRBJ1-6, with 7 bases that match TRBD1. This CDR3 has 14 residues. Per germline, CDR1 DFQATT and CDR2 SNEGSKA (reference sequence). V shed 0 bases and J 4 bases; nucleotides not matched to a gene: 0. In DNA, the CDR3 is TGCAGTGCTAGAGACAGGGGGTATAATTCACCCCTCCACTTT. Encoded protein: CSARDRGYNSPLHF.

The chain carries TRBV6-1 and TRBJ2-7, with TRBD1 identical over 9 bases. The CDR3 has 16 amino acids. V gave up 5 bases and J gave up 5 bases; unmatched junction bases: 13. Per germline, CDR1 MNHNS and CDR2 SASEGT. CDR3 region: CASSRTTGGRGHEQYF. The CDR3 nucleotides read TGTGCCAGCAGTCGTACGACAGGGGGACGGGGCCACGAGCAGTACTTC.

This clonotype occurred a few times. This CDR3 reads CSVGGPGGQYF. For the CDR3, the DNA is TGCAGCGTTGGGGGACCCGGCGGTCAGTATTTT. The chain combines TRBV29-1 with TRBJ2-3; D may be TRBD1 or TRBD2 (5 bases each). The CDR3 runs to 11 residues. Germline V gives CDR1 SQVTM, CDR2 ANQGSEA. The germline V and J ends were trimmed by 4 bases and 12 bases, with 14 bases remaining between them.

This clonotype was observed once. The CDR3 coding sequence is TGTGCCAGCAGCTTAGGAGCAGGGGGAAGCTATGGCTACACCTTC. This gives the protein CASSLGAGGSYGYTF. The chain couples TRBV7-8 to TRBJ1-2, with TRBD1 matching 7 bases. Germline loops: CDR1 SGHVS, CDR2 FQNEAQ. After removal of 1 base from V and 4 bases from J, the junction contained 6 bases not matched to a gene. The CDR3 has 15 residues.

The chain links TRBV12-3 or TRBV12-4 to TRBJ2-3; D ambiguous. Between the trimmed V and J ends, which lost 1 base and 0 bases, there was a span of 5 bases. This CDR3 has 14 residues. This CDR3 reads CASSLDTSTDTQYF. Here the CDR3 DNA reads TGTGCCAGCAGTTTAGACACTAGCACAGATACGCAGTATTTT.